These T cell receptor beta chains were read from a single sample in a study of CD8 T cells in Susac syndrome. Each CDR3 protein is one row after TCRdb ran MiXCR on the immunoSEQ multiplex PCR reads. The sample has 1,500 or so distinct CDR3 sequences; around three fifths are singletons. The sequencing input was CD8+ TEMRA cells from PBMCs. The receptors were sampled from a human donor with Susac syndrome. Both conserved end residues are part of each CDR3. The D gene is left open where the match is weak. Size tells how often a clone was seen (once, few, many) or the class of an expanded clone, and some rows leave it out.

. TRBD2 TRBJ2-1 TRBV7-9 CASSSTGTSGGFEQFF TGTGCCAGCAGCTCAACCGGGACTAGCGGGGGGTTTGAGCAGTTCTTC
few TRBD1 TRBJ2-1 TRBV7-3 CASSNRDRGSYNEQFF TGTGCCAGCAGCAACCGGGACAGGGGCTCCTACAATGAGCAGTTCTTC
large . TRBJ1-1 TRBV6-1 CASSWGNTEAFF TGTGCCAGCAGCTGGGGAAACACTGAAGCTTTCTTT
few . TRBJ1-3 TRBV18 CASSPPAAGNTIYF TGTGCCAGCTCACCACCGGCAGCTGGAAACACCATATATTTT
. . TRBJ1-4 TRBV11-2 CSSSPPQAGANENLFF TGTTCCAGCAGCCCCCCCCAGGCTGGGGCTAATGAAAATCTGTTTTTT
. . TRBJ1-6 TRBV4-3 CASSQELDSSYNSPLHF TGCGCCAGCAGCCAAGAGTTAGACAGCTCCTATAATTCACCCCTCCACTTT
. . TRBJ1-2 TRBV20-1 CSARDPWMRNGYTF TGCAGTGCTAGAGATCCGTGGATGAGGAATGGCTACACCTTC
. TRBD2 TRBJ2-1 TRBV5-6 CARSGGRGSSYNEQFF TGTGCCCGCAGCGGGGGGCGGGGGAGCTCCTACAATGAGCAGTTCTTC
. . TRBJ1-6 TRBV6-1 CASSEGLGNSPLHF TGTGCCAGCAGTGAAGGGCTTGGTAATTCACCCCTCCACTTT
. . TRBJ2-2 TRBV27 CVGRRISGTGELFF TGTGTCGGCAGACGTATTTCTGGCACCGGGGAGCTGTTTTTT
. TRBD1 TRBJ1-2 TRBV10-3 CAISEPGTGEDGYTF TGTGCCATCAGTGAGCCCGGGACAGGGGAAGATGGCTACACCTTC
large . TRBJ2-1 TRBV4-1 CASSQRAGISYNEQFF TGCGCCAGCAGCCAAAGGGCGGGGATCTCCTACAATGAGCAGTTCTTC
once . TRBJ1-3 TRBV20-1 CSARDRGLENTIYF TGCAGTGCTAGAGATCGTGGACTGGAAAACACCATATATTTT
. TRBD1 TRBJ2-5 TRBV20-1 CSAPGQVYQETQYF TGCAGTGCTCCCGGACAGGTCTACCAAGAGACCCAGTACTTC
few . TRBJ2-1 TRBV7-3 CASSLNEGDTYNEQFF TGTGCCAGCAGCTTAAATGAGGGTGACACCTACAATGAGCAGTTCTTC